This TCR beta chain was documented in a study of shared clonotypes between healthy human individuals. At the level of the study: Each donor contributed plates that comprised three CD4 naive, three CD4 memory, two CD8 naive and one CD8 memory. Study-level findings and limits: Having only a few donors restricted how much genetic and exposure-history diversity was captured.

Between the trimmed V and J ends, which lost 5 bases and 6 bases, there was a span of 14 bases. CDR3 size: 15 residues. Germline CDR1 is SEHNR and CDR2 is FQNEAQ (reference sequence). About this clone: Its target is unknown.

It was CD45RO-negative cells, positively selected for CCR7, that made up naive CD8 cells, with terminally differentiated effector memory CD45RA+ cells excluded. All donors were healthy HIV-negative adults lacking recent acute infections or vaccinations. Genomic DNA per cell subset filled all wells of several immunoSEQ plates. Sequenced by immunoSEQ multiplex PCR; TCRdb stores in-frame clones only, minus some. The profile shows 1.5 million to 2.5 million clones, approximately 94% of them singletons. The clonotype originates from a man younger than 30 in good health. The sequencing sample was made of naive CD8+ T cells sorted from blood. The chain recombines TRBV7-9 with TRBJ1-6, with D tentatively TRBD1 (6 bases). The CDR3: CASSVLTGANSPLHF. DNA of the CDR3: TGTGCCAGCAGCGTGTTGACAGGAGCTAATTCACCCCTCCACTTT.